The clone carrying this T cell receptor beta chain showed up many times. This record comes from a study of T cells of healthy individuals. MiXCR, applied by TCRdb to the 5' RACE reads, yields one record per CDR3 protein. The repertoire includes about 96,000 distinct CDR3 sequences, approximately 15% of them detected once, and 6.2% sits in the top ten. This CDR3 spans 15 amino acids. Trimming took 2 bases from V and 5 from J; bases not matched to a gene: 6. The germline CDR1 and CDR2 sequences are SGHAT and FQNNGV. This TCR was sampled from a human donor in good health. The chain employs TRBV11-2 and TRBJ2-4, with TRBD2 identical over 7 bases. The CDR3 region is CASSLLAGDQNIQYF. CDR3 DNA: TGTGCCAGCAGCTTATTGGCGGGGGATCAAAACATTCAGTACTTC.